The 22 T cell receptor beta chains presented below share a single source sample, sequenced in a study of T cells after yellow fever vaccination. MiXCR, applied by TCRdb to the 5' RACE reads, yields one record per CDR3 protein. The sample yields 450,000 to 550,000 distinct CDR3 sequences, just over 20% seen once. The sequencing here drew on PBMCs, taken 20 to 25 days after the first yellow fever vaccination. Receptors were obtained from a man aged 18 to 35 who received the YFV17D yellow fever vaccine.

A few counts support this clonotype. The chain recombines TRBV7-9 with TRBJ2-7, with 8 bases that match TRBD1. The V gene's germline CDR1 is SEHNR and CDR2 FQNEAQ (reference sequence). The CDR3 covers 13 residues. With V trimmed by 6 bases and J by 5 bases, 6 bases remained unmatched. This CDR3 is CASSWTGFDEQYV. The CDR3 DNA reads as TGTGCCAGCAGTTGGACAGGGTTTGACGAGCAGTACGTC.

This rearrangement joins TRBV4-3 to TRBJ2-1, with D tentatively TRBD2 (5 bases). The CDR3 covers 17 residues. Trimming stripped 0 bases from V and 4 bases from J, with 16 bases between. The germline gives CDR1 LGHNA, CDR2 YSLEER. DNA for the CDR3: TGCGCCAGCAGCCAAGATAGCCGGGGTCCGTTTTACAATGAGCAGTTCTTC. Encoded protein: CASSQDSRGPFYNEQFF.

This clonotype was counted between two and nine times. DNA of the CDR3: TGTGCCAGCAGCGTAGGCCCCGCTTACACTGAAGCTTTCTTT. Translation: CASSVGPAYTEAFF. The chain carries TRBV9 and TRBJ1-1; no firm D call. In germline, CDR1 is SGDLS, CDR2 YYNGEE. The CDR3 length is 14 residues. V lost 0 bases and J 3 bases, leaving 9 bases between the germline ends.

This clonotype was seen more than once but under ten times. The genes are TRBV6-5 and TRBJ2-1; 8 positions match TRBD1. Germline V gives CDR1 MNHEY, CDR2 SVGAGI. J was trimmed by 7 bases and V by 0 bases; bases with no gene match: 2. This CDR3 comprises 14 residues. The CDR3 is CASSYSRGPNEQFF. Here the CDR3 DNA reads TGTGCCAGCAGTTACTCCAGGGGGCCTAATGAGCAGTTCTTC.

This clonotype was seen a few times. The chain joins TRBV7-9 to TRBJ2-7; 7 bases align to TRBD1. From germline, CDR1 is SEHNR and CDR2 FQNEAQ (reference sequence). The CDR3 is made up of 14 amino acids. The V and J ends lost 2 bases and 6 bases, in that order; junction bases with no gene match: 7. As DNA, the CDR3 is TGTGCCAGCAGCTTACAGGGGGAGCAAGGCGAGCAGTACGTC. It yields the protein CASSLQGEQGEQYV.

This clonotype was picked up a small number of times. The rearrangement uses TRBV20-1 and TRBJ1-4, with TRBD1 as a possible D gene (6 bases). V lost 0 bases, J lost 8 bases, and 19 bases lay in between. The length of the CDR3 is 16 residues. Germline V gene sequence: CDR1 DFQATT, CDR2 SNEGSKA (reference sequence). CDR3 region: CSARDPSGGAHEKLFF. CDR3 coding DNA: TGCAGTGCTAGAGACCCTTCCGGGGGGGCCCACGAAAAACTGTTTTTT.

The chain uses TRBV5-4 and TRBJ2-1; D gene unclear. This CDR3 has 12 amino acids. With 1 base removed from V and 6 bases from J, the gap between germline ends came to 5 bases. Germline values: CDR1 SGHNT, CDR2 YYREEE (reference sequence). The CDR3 nucleotides are TGTGCCAGCAGCTTGTACTCCAATGAGCAGTTCTTC. It codes for CASSLYSNEQFF. The full variable domain, with the rest looked up from reference TRBV5-4 and TRBJ2-1, is ETGVTQSPTHLIKTRGQQVTLRCSSQSGHNTVSWYQQALGQGPQFIFQYYREEENGRGNFPPRFSGLQFPNYSSELNVNALELDDSALYLCASSLYSNEQFFGPGTRLTVL.

This clonotype showed up just a few times. V and J are TRBV20-1 and TRBJ1-3; D is ambiguous. This CDR3 spans 14 amino acids. Germline-derived CDR1 and CDR2 are DFQATT and SNEGSKA (reference sequence). V was pared by 3 bases and J by 3 bases, with 12 bases between. The CDR3 here is CSASGVQLGNTIYF. Written as DNA, the CDR3 is TGCAGTGCTAGCGGGGTACAGCTTGGAAACACCATATATTTT.

The chain carries TRBV5-1 and TRBJ2-3; D is uncertain. Trimming stripped 4 bases from V and 6 bases from J, with 15 bases between. Germline lookup yields CDR1 SGHRS and CDR2 YFSETQ. The CDR3 runs to 14 residues. CDR3 loop: CASSPPSIEDTQYF. CDR3 DNA: TGCGCCAGCAGCCCCCCTTCAATCGAGGATACGCAGTATTTT. Combining the CDR3 with reference TRBV5-1 and TRBJ2-3 gives the whole variable domain KAGVTQTPRYLIKTRGQQVTLSCSPISGHRSVSWYQQTPGQGLQFLFEYFSETQRNKGNFPGRFSGRQFSNSRSEMNVSTLELGDSALYLCASSPPSIEDTQYFGPGTRLTVL.

This chain uses TRBV5-1 with TRBJ1-4, with 8 bases identical to TRBD1. The CDR3 length is 15 residues. CDR1 and CDR2 from the germline V gene are SGHRS and YFSETQ. V lost 4 bases, J lost 4 bases, and 6 bases stayed unmatched. The DNA of the CDR3 is TGCGCCAGCAGCCCGAGCGGACAGGGTAATGAAAAACTGTTTTTT. Amino acids: CASSPSGQGNEKLFF.

This clonotype was seen only a few times. The chain combines TRBV3-1 with TRBJ1-2; no clear D gene. The CDR3 is made up of 16 amino acids. The V end was cut by 4 bases, the J end by 2 bases, with 17 bases between. Germline loops: CDR1 LGHDT, CDR2 YNNKEL (reference sequence). Written as DNA, the CDR3 is TGTGCCAGCAGCCGAGAACCGGACGGCTGGAACTATGGCTACACCTTC. Translating gives CASSREPDGWNYGYTF.

V is TRBV3-1 and J is TRBJ1-4; D gene unclear. V was trimmed by 2 bases and J by 8 bases, leaving 3 bases between them. Germline V gene sequence: CDR1 LGHDT, CDR2 YNNKEL (reference sequence). The CDR3 runs 11 residues. Here the CDR3 reads CASSQWEKLFF. The DNA of the CDR3 is TGTGCCAGCAGCCAATGGGAAAAACTGTTTTTT.

V is TRBV7-9 and J is TRBJ1-6; a possible D gene is TRBD1 (5 bases). Trimming removed 2 bases from V and 8 bases from J, with 10 bases in between. CDR1 is SEHNR, CDR2 FQNEAQ, per germline (reference sequence). The CDR3 consists of 14 residues. The CDR3 bases are TGTGCCAGCAGCTTAACCGGGACGGATTCACCCCTCCACTTT. It translates to CASSLTGTDSPLHF.

The gene calls are TRBV20-1 and TRBJ2-4; D is possibly TRBD2 (5 bases). Germline lookup yields CDR1 DFQATT and CDR2 SNEGSKA (reference sequence). The V and J ends lost 2 bases and 10 bases respectively, with 15 bases between them. The CDR3 has 13 amino acids. CDR3 nucleotide sequence: TGCAGTGCTAGACAGCTAGAGGTAGCGATTCAGTACTTC. It is translated as CSARQLEVAIQYF.

This clonotype has a handful of counts. V gene TRBV7-3 combines with J gene TRBJ1-1; the D gene is possibly TRBD1 (6 bases). CDR3 size: 13 residues. Trimming removed 2 bases from V and 7 bases from J, with 11 bases in between. The germline V gene has CDR1 SGHTA and CDR2 FQGTGA. The CDR3 loop reads CASSLSGAGEAFF. DNA of the CDR3: TGTGCCAGCAGCTTATCAGGGGCCGGTGAAGCTTTCTTT.

The chain employs TRBV18 and TRBJ1-1; D is perhaps TRBD1 (5 bases). Deletions cut 0 bases from V and 5 bases from J, with 16 bases between. This CDR3 comprises 16 residues. The V gene's germline CDR1 is KGHSH and CDR2 LQKENI. CDR3 DNA sequence: TGTGCCAGCTCACCACCCCTCTGGAGGGGCGGGACTGAAGCTTTCTTT. Amino acid sequence: CASSPPLWRGGTEAFF.

This clonotype was seen more than once but under ten times. V and J are TRBV7-2 and TRBJ1-2; 7 bases are a match to TRBD1. The CDR3 runs 14 residues. Germline CDR1 SGHTA, CDR2 FQGNSA. Unmatched junction bases numbered 2, after V lost 1 base and J lost 3 bases. The CDR3 DNA sequence: TGTGCCAGCAGCTTAGAAGGGGGCGACTATGGCTACACCTTC. This sequence encodes CASSLEGGDYGYTF.

This clonotype has more than one count but fewer than ten. The genes are TRBV12-3 or TRBV12-4 and TRBJ2-3; no clear D gene. This CDR3 spans 14 amino acids. V was trimmed by 4 bases and J by 3 bases, leaving 11 bases between them. The DNA for the CDR3 is TGTGCCAGCAGTTATGCCCAGGCAACAGATACGCAGTATTTT. The encoded protein is CASSYAQATDTQYF.

This clonotype was seen a few times. V is TRBV29-1 and J is TRBJ1-5; no reliable D call. Trimming cost V 4 bases and J 5 bases, with 9 bases left between them. CDR3 length: 12 residues. Germline loops: CDR1 SQVTM, CDR2 ANQGSEA. CDR3 nucleotide sequence: TGCAGCGTTGGATCGAACGATCAGCCCCAGCATTTT. Translation: CSVGSNDQPQHF.

This clonotype was counted a few times. The chain employs TRBV7-2 and TRBJ1-1; D remains ambiguous. CDR1 SGHTA and CDR2 FQGNSA come from the germline V gene. Deletions cut 5 bases from V and 5 bases from J, with 12 bases between. The CDR3 loop spans 13 amino acids. DNA for the CDR3: TGTGCCAGCAGCCCCAATGGATGGACTGAAGCTTTCTTT. Its protein product is CASSPNGWTEAFF.

This clonotype has ten or more counts. V usage is TRBV5-1 and J usage is TRBJ2-7; 9 nucleotides line up with TRBD1. The CDR3 runs to 14 residues. The J segment lost 3 bases and the V segment lost 4 bases, leaving 5 bases of the junction unmatched. Germline V gene sequence: CDR1 SGHRS, CDR2 YFSETQ. The CDR3, as DNA: TGCGCCAGCAGCACCGGGACAGGGATCTACGAGCAGTACTTC. Translated: CASSTGTGIYEQYF.

This chain links TRBV7-2 with TRBJ2-7; TRBD1 agrees at 10 bases. This CDR3 region has 14 residues. Germline assignment: CDR1 SGHTA and CDR2 FQGNSA. The V segment lost 4 bases and the J segment 4 bases; nucleotides outside the gene matches: 4. In DNA, the CDR3 is TGTGCCAGCAGCTCACCGGGACAGGGGTACGAGCAGTACTTC. Its translation is CASSSPGQGYEQYF.